This T cell receptor beta chain was obtained from a study of T cell changes during pregnancy in multiple sclerosis. Profiled with immunoSEQ multiplex PCR; TCRdb holds only in-frame clones, not every one. The sample lists about 60,000 clones, around 93% occurring once. Germline loops: CDR1 SGHKS, CDR2 YYEKEE (reference sequence). V shed 0 bases and J shed 4 bases, with 16 bases lying between them. The CDR3 runs to 16 residues. V usage is TRBV5-5 and J usage is TRBJ1-2; the D gene is possibly TRBD1 (6 bases). This receptor was obtained from a female donor with multiple sclerosis, enrolled in a pregnancy study. The material was CD8+ T cells from peripheral blood mononuclear cells, obtained in the second trimester of pregnancy. CDR3: CASSLDTGNRVYGYTF. The CDR3 DNA reads TGTGCCAGCAGCTTGGATACCGGGAACAGGGTCTATGGCTACACCTTC.